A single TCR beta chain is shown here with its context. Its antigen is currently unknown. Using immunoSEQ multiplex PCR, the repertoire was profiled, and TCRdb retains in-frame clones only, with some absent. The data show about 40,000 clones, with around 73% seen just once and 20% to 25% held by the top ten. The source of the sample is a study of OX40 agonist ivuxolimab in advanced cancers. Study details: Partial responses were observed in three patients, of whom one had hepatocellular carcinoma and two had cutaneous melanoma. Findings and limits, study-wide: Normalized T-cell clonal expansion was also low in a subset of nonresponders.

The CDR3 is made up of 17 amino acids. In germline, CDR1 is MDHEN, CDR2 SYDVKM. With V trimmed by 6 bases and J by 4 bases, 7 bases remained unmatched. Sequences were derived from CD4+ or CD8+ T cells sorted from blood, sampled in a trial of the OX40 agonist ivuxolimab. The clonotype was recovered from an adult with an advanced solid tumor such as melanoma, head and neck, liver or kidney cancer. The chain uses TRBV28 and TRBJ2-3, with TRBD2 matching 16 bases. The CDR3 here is CASSEGTSGRASDTQYF. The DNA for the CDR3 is TGTGCCAGCAGCGAGGGGACTAGCGGGAGGGCCTCAGATACGCAGTATTTT.